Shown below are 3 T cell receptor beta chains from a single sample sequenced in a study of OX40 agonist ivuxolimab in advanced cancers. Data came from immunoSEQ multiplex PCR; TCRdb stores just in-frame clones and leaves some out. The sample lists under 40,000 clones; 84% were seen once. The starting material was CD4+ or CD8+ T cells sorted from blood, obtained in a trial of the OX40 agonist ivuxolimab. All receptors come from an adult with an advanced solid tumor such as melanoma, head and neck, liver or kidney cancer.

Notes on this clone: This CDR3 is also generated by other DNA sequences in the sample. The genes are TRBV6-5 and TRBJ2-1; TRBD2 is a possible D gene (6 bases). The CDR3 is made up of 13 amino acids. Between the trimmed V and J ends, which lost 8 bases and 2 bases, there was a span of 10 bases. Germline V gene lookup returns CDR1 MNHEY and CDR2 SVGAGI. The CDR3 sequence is CASLGGPYNEQFF. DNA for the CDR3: TGTGCCAGCCTCGGGGGTCCCTACAATGAGCAGTTCTTC.

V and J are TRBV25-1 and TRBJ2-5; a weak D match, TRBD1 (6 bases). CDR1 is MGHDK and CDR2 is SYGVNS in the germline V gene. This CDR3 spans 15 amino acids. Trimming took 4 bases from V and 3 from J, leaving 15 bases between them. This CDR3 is CASSVFGTYKETQYF. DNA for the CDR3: TGTGCCAGCAGTGTGTTTGGGACATACAAAGAGACCCAGTACTTC.

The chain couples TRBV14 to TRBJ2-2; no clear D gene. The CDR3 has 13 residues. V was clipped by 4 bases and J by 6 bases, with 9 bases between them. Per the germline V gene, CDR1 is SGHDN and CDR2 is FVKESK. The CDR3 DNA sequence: TGTGCCAGCAGCCCCCATGGCGCCGGGGAGCTGTTTTTT. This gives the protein CASSPHGAGELFF.